The entry that follows covers one T cell receptor (beta chain) sequence. As yet, its antigen is unknown. Then a second PCR, running about 6 to 12 cycles, was carried out with a sample-barcoded 5' primer and a J-beta primer mix. TCRdb re-analysed the 5' RACE reads in MiXCR, keeping a single row per CDR3 protein. The sample lists approximately 680,000 distinct CDR3 sequences; 32% were seen once. This specimen belongs to a study of blood T cells in healthy people across ages. The germline CDR1 and CDR2 sequences are GTSNPN and SVGIG (reference sequence). This CDR3 is built from 15 residues. V was clipped by 1 base and J by 5 bases; unmatched bases: 7. In each sample, at least 6 million PBMCs were isolated. Study outcomes and limitations: CMV status of donors was not determined, possibly confounding expanded clonotype changes. Naive CD4+ cells and diversity were both higher in long-lived donors than in aged donors. Leaving the PBMCs unsorted stopped any conclusive comparison of naive versus antigen-experienced cells.

The source of this sequence is a woman over 75 in good health. Sequenced input: blood. The V gene is TRBV30, the J gene TRBJ2-1; 8 bases are shared with TRBD2. CDR3: CAWSGGGGRHNEQFF. Written as DNA, the CDR3 is TGTGCCTGGAGTGGGGGCGGGGGGAGACACAATGAGCAGTTCTTC. Drawing the rest from reference TRBV30 and TRBJ2-1, the complete variable domain is SQTIHQWPATLVQPVGSPLSLECTVEGTSNPNLYWYRQAAGRGLQLLFYSVGIGQISSEVPQNLSASRPQDRQFILSSKKLLLSDSGFYLCAWSGGGGRHNEQFFGPGTRLTVL.